The clone carrying this TCR beta chain came up a few times. A single record per CDR3 protein comes from TCRdb applying MiXCR to the 5' RACE reads. The data hold some 760,000 distinct CDR3 sequences, with 18% observed a single time. This entry comes from a study of identical twins. The V and J ends lost 0 bases and 2 bases respectively, with 9 bases between them. This CDR3 contains 15 residues. The germline V gene encodes CDR1 SGDLS and CDR2 YYNGEE. The same sample was also studied in work on T cells expressing NK-cell markers.

The sequencing sample was made of PBMCs. The rearrangement uses TRBV9 and TRBJ2-1; tentatively, D is TRBD2 (6 bases). This clonotype was sampled from a woman aged 18-29 years in good health. The CDR3 DNA sequence: TGTGCCAGCAGCGTAGAGGGAGGCCCCTACAATGAGCAGTTCTTC. Translated, it gives CASSVEGGPYNEQFF. Combining the CDR3 with reference TRBV9 and TRBJ2-1 gives the whole variable domain DSGVTQTPKHLITATGQRVTLRCSPRSGDLSVYWYQQSLDQGLQFLIQYYNGEERAKGNILERFSAQQFPDLHSELNLSSLELGDSALYFCASSVEGGPYNEQFFGPGTRLTVL.